The 8 T cell receptor beta chains given below trace back to one sample, sequenced in a study of cytomegalovirus exposure and HLA in healthy donors. Data came from immunoSEQ multiplex PCR; TCRdb stores just in-frame clones and leaves some out. Of about 160,000 clones in the sample, nearly 90% were seen once. The sample comprised PBMCs. These receptors were taken from a woman under 30 in good health and CMV-seropositive.

The rearrangement links TRBV7-9 to TRBJ1-2; D might be TRBD1 (6 bases). CDR3 length: 12 amino acids. V gave up 5 bases and J gave up 6 bases, with 10 bases separating them. In germline, CDR1 is SEHNR, CDR2 FQNEAQ (reference sequence). This CDR3 reads CASSPNRDGYTF. CDR3 sequence (DNA): TGTGCCAGCAGCCCGAACAGGGATGGCTACACCTTC.

This rearrangement joins TRBV18 to TRBJ2-7, with 7 bases lining up with TRBD1. CDR3 length: 14 residues. V dropped 3 bases and J dropped 3; count of bases not matched to a gene: 5. From germline, CDR1 is KGHSH and CDR2 LQKENI. This CDR3 reads CASSPGTDFYEQYF. The CDR3 DNA reads TGTGCCAGCTCACCCGGGACAGACTTCTACGAGCAGTACTTC.

V usage is TRBV30 and J usage is TRBJ2-7, with D tentatively TRBD2 (6 bases). Germline loops: CDR1 GTSNPN, CDR2 SVGIG (reference sequence). The CDR3 contains 15 residues. Trimming stripped 3 bases from V and 2 bases from J, with 17 bases between. The CDR3 sequence is CAWRPLGGGPYEQYF. CDR3 bases: TGTGCCTGGAGGCCCCTAGGCGGAGGGCCCTACGAGCAGTACTTC.

The chain has TRBV20-1 and TRBJ2-7; tentatively, D is TRBD2 (5 bases). Germline CDR1 is DFQATT and CDR2 is SNEGSKA (reference sequence). The CDR3 runs 11 residues. V was clipped by 2 bases and J by 9 bases, with 11 bases between them. The CDR3 DNA follows: TGCAGTGCTAGATTCGGGGATGGGCAGTACTTC. Its translation is CSARFGDGQYF.

The chain couples TRBV7-2 to TRBJ2-6, with D possibly matching TRBD1 (6 bases). This CDR3 is built from 15 residues. V was pared by 8 bases and J by 2 bases, with 13 bases between. The germline V gene encodes CDR1 SGHTA and CDR2 FQGNSA. CDR3 DNA sequence: TGTGCCAGCCAGGGGAGTGGAGCTGGGGCCAACGTCCTGACTTTC. This translates into CASQGSGAGANVLTF.

The rearrangement joins TRBV10-1 to TRBJ2-2, with unresolved D. Trimming cost V 0 bases and J 1 base, with 3 bases left between them. The length of the CDR3 is 14 residues. The V gene's germline CDR1 is WNHNN and CDR2 SYGVQD (reference sequence). CDR3: CASSESQNTGELFF. CDR3 nucleotides: TGCGCCAGCAGTGAGTCCCAGAACACCGGGGAGCTGTTTTTT.

The V and J genes are TRBV11-2 and TRBJ2-7; 7 nucleotides line up with TRBD1. Germline CDR1 is SGHAT and CDR2 is FQNNGV. There are 14 residues in the CDR3. J was trimmed by 1 base and V by 3 bases; bases with no gene match: 3. CDR3 in amino acids: CASSFGQASYEQYF. CDR3 nucleotide sequence: TGTGCCAGCAGCTTTGGACAGGCGTCCTACGAGCAGTACTTC. Using reference TRBV11-2 and TRBJ2-7 for the parts outside the CDR3, the full variable domain is EAGVAQSPRYKIIEKRQSVAFWCNPISGHATLYWYQQILGQGPKLLIQFQNNGVVDDSQLPKDRFSAERLKGVDSTLKIQPAKLEDSAVYLCASSFGQASYEQYFGPGTRLTVT.

This sequence joins TRBV21-1 and TRBJ1-5. TRBV21-1 is listed as a pseudogene. This CDR3 has 18 residues. The CDR3 protein is CASSKAGGTVDSNQPQHF. In DNA, the CDR3 is TGTGCCAGCAGCAAAGCTGGCGGGACGGTAGATAGCAATCAGCCCCAGCATTTT.